This T cell receptor (beta chain) was identified in a study of T cells after yellow fever vaccination. This clonotype has at least ten counts. Its target is not known. Trimming took 4 bases from V and 6 from J, leaving 10 bases between them. The germline V gene has CDR1 MNHNY and CDR2 SVGAGI (reference sequence). The CDR3 covers 14 residues. TCR cDNA, made by 5'RACE template switching, carried an added universal primer site and UMIs. TCRdb reprocessed the 5' RACE reads with MiXCR, giving one entry per CDR3 protein. Counted here are 300,000 to 400,000 distinct CDR3 sequences, about 10% occurring once; the ten biggest clones make up about 3.5%. Study-wide points: In post-booster samples, most primary-vaccination clones reappeared (approximately 95% CD4, approximately 91% CD8).

This sample comprised CD4+ T cells sorted from PBMCs, obtained 45 days after the yellow fever booster vaccination. The chain combines TRBV6-6 with TRBJ1-6; D unclear. The origin of this receptor is a man between 18 and 35 years old who received the YFV17D yellow fever vaccine. CDR3 DNA: TGTGCCAGCAGTTGGGGAAGGGCTAATTCACCCCTCCACTTT. Protein product: CASSWGRANSPLHF.